This TCR beta chain was retrieved from a study of CD8 T cells in Susac syndrome. Findings and limits, study-wide: In its TCR sequencing and HLA analysis, the study acknowledged that the number of individuals was relatively small.

The V gene lost 4 bases and the J gene lost 4 bases, with 8 bases spanning the gap. CDR1 and CDR2 from the germline V gene are DFQATT and SNEGSKA (reference sequence). CDR3 length: 12 residues. As concerns this clonotype: Its antigen is currently unknown.

Susac syndrome patients met recently defined diagnostic criteria for definite or probable disease. Random hexamers served to reverse transcribe roughly 0.45 to 1 ug RNA. TCRdb reprocessed the immunoSEQ multiplex PCR reads with MiXCR, giving one entry per CDR3 protein. The repertoire holds roughly 200,000 distinct CDR3 sequences, with roughly nine tenths as singletons. Sequencing was performed on CD4+ T cells from PBMCs. The TCR comes from a human donor with Susac syndrome. The chain combines TRBV20-1 with TRBJ1-5, with D unclear. Written as DNA, the CDR3 is TGCAGTGCTAAACTCTATAATCAGCCCCAGCATTTT. This codes for CSAKLYNQPQHF.